Following are 23 T cell receptor beta chains from one sample sequenced in a study of shared clonotypes between healthy human individuals. TCRdb's copy holds only in-frame clones and misses some; the assay was immunoSEQ multiplex PCR. The table records some 2 million clones, about 95% of them present only once. Naive-designated CD8 cells lacked CD45RO, were positively enriched for CCR7, and omitted terminally differentiated effector memory CD45RA+ cells. Material for sequencing was naive CD8+ T cells sorted from blood. Source of these receptors: a man aged 18 to 35 in good health.

This rearrangement joins TRBV27 to TRBJ2-3; D perhaps matches TRBD2 (6 bases). The CDR3 runs to 16 residues. Germline V CDR1 and CDR2: MNHEY, SMNVEV (reference sequence). V was trimmed by 6 bases and J by 0 bases, leaving 16 bases between them. The DNA for the CDR3 is TGTGCCAGCAGCCCTCCGGGACTGACTAGCACAGATACGCAGTATTTT. Translating gives CASSPPGLTSTDTQYF.

This clone was observed once. The chain joins TRBV29-1 to TRBJ2-7, with TRBD1 identical over 9 bases. This CDR3 has 12 residues. Germline CDR1 and CDR2: SQVTM and ANQGSEA. V shed 7 bases, J shed 3 bases, and the junction held 4 bases outside the gene matches. The CDR3 loop reads CSAGQGNYEQYF. DNA for the CDR3: TGCAGCGCTGGACAGGGGAACTACGAGCAGTACTTC.

The chain links TRBV7-6 to TRBJ2-7, with 9 bases fitting TRBD2. Trimming took 3 bases from V and 2 from J; bases not matched to a gene: 5. The CDR3 contains 15 residues. Per the germline V gene, CDR1 is SGHVS and CDR2 is FNYEAQ. The CDR3 sequence: CASSFGVAGAYEQYF. The DNA for the CDR3 is TGTGCCAGCAGCTTTGGAGTAGCGGGAGCCTACGAGCAGTACTTC.

This chain links TRBV27 with TRBJ2-2, with a weak D call TRBD2 (6 bases). The V gene's germline CDR1 is MNHEY and CDR2 SMNVEV (reference sequence). This CDR3 region has 14 residues. The V end lost 1 base, the J end lost 6 bases, and 9 bases lay between the germline ends. As DNA, the CDR3 is TGTGCCAGCAGTTTATACGGGGGAGCCGGGGAGCTGTTTTTT. Amino acid sequence: CASSLYGGAGELFF.

The rearrangement joins TRBV7-2 to TRBJ2-7; D is uncertain. Germline lookup yields CDR1 SGHTA and CDR2 FQGNSA. Trimming took 1 base from V and 2 from J, leaving 9 bases between them. The CDR3 has 14 amino acids. The CDR3 bases are TGTGCCAGCAGCTTAGACGGGCCCACCTACGAGCAGTACTTC. Translating gives CASSLDGPTYEQYF. Full variable domain (remainder filled in from reference TRBV7-2 and TRBJ2-7): GAGVSQSPSNKVTEKGKDVELRCDPISGHTALYWYRQSLGQGLEFLIYFQGNSAPDKSGLPSDRFSAERTGGSVSTLTIQRTQQEDSAVYLCASSLDGPTYEQYFGPGTRLTVT.

The chain has TRBV7-9 and TRBJ2-7; D may be TRBD1 (6 bases). Germline CDR1 is SEHNR and CDR2 is FQNEAQ (reference sequence). The CDR3 spans 16 residues. V was cut by 8 bases and J by 6 bases, with 26 bases left in between. CDR3 in amino acids: CASSLSRGQGKGEQYF. The CDR3 DNA follows: TGTGCCAGCTCCCTTTCACGGGGTCAGGGGAAGGGCGAGCAGTACTTC.

The chain has TRBV5-6 and TRBJ2-3; 10 bases map to TRBD2. CDR1 and CDR2 (germline): SGHDT, YYEEEE. This CDR3 region has 16 residues. The V and J ends lost 0 bases and 8 bases, in that order; junction bases with no gene match: 9. The CDR3 DNA reads as TGTGCCAGCAGCTTGGAACTAGCGGGAAGGGGGGGTACGCAGTATTTT. It encodes CASSLELAGRGGTQYF.

The genes are TRBV4-3 and TRBJ2-4; 9 bases align to TRBD2. V lost 1 base, J lost 6 bases, and 7 bases stayed unmatched. The germline gives CDR1 LGHNA, CDR2 YSLEER. This CDR3 has 16 residues. CDR3 DNA: TGCGCCAGCAGCCAAGCATCGGCTAGCGGGACAAACATTCAGTACTTC. Translation gives CASSQASASGTNIQYF.

In nucleotides, the CDR3 is TGTGCCAGCAGCTTGTCCCCAGGGAACAATCAGCCCCAGCATTTT. Residues: CASSLSPGNNQPQHF. The V and J genes are TRBV5-4 and TRBJ1-5; maybe TRBD1 (5 bases). This CDR3 spans 15 amino acids. Germline assignment: CDR1 SGHNT and CDR2 YYREEE (reference sequence). The V and J ends lost 1 base and 3 bases respectively, with 11 bases between them. The whole variable domain, remainder taken from reference TRBV5-4 and TRBJ1-5, is ETGVTQSPTHLIKTRGQQVTLRCSSQSGHNTVSWYQQALGQGPQFIFQYYREEENGRGNFPPRFSGLQFPNYSSELNVNALELDDSALYLCASSLSPGNNQPQHFGDGTRLSIL.

Concerning this clone: This sample also contains other DNA sequences that code for the same CDR3. The V gene is TRBV15, the J gene TRBJ2-3; either TRBD1 or TRBD2 may supply D (5 bases each). Trimming shortened V by 3 bases and J by 1 base, and 5 bases separated the two germline ends. The CDR3 is made up of 13 amino acids. Per the germline V gene, CDR1 is LNHNV and CDR2 is YYDKDF (reference sequence). The DNA of the CDR3 is TGTGCCACCAGCAGGGGGGGCACAGATACGCAGTATTTT. The encoded protein is CATSRGGTDTQYF.

The rearrangement joins TRBV7-6 to TRBJ2-1; possibly TRBD2 for D (5 bases). The length of the CDR3 is 15 residues. Germline values: CDR1 SGHVS, CDR2 FNYEAQ. V was clipped by 5 bases and J by 8 bases, with 19 bases between them. CDR3 in DNA: TGTGCCAGCAGCCCAGCACTAGTCCCGGGATATGAGCAGTTCTTC. It specifies CASSPALVPGYEQFF.

The CDR3, as DNA: TGTGCCAGCAGCTCGGCTTCAGGGCTGAACACTGAAGCTTTCTTT. This translates into CASSSASGLNTEAFF. The rearrangement joins TRBV7-9 to TRBJ1-1, with D maybe TRBD1 (5 bases). Per the germline V gene, CDR1 is SEHNR and CDR2 is FQNEAQ (reference sequence). CDR3 length equals 15 residues. V was pared by 4 bases and J by 0 bases, with 12 bases between.

The rearrangement uses TRBV5-6 and TRBJ2-7; TRBD1 or TRBD2 may be the D gene (5 bases each). V shed 4 bases and J shed 2 bases, with 13 bases lying between them. This CDR3 has 14 residues. Germline CDR1 is SGHDT and CDR2 is YYEEEE. The CDR3 coding sequence is TGTGCCAGCAGCGTCGAGGGGCCTACCTACGAGCAGTACTTC. Translating gives CASSVEGPTYEQYF.

V is TRBV5-6 and J is TRBJ1-6; D is possibly TRBD1 (5 bases). This CDR3 spans 15 amino acids. Deletions cut 0 bases from V and 9 bases from J, with 13 bases between. Germline CDR1 and CDR2: SGHDT and YYEEEE. This chain's CDR3 is CASSLAGEGSSPLHF. The DNA of the CDR3 is TGTGCCAGCAGCTTGGCCGGGGAGGGGAGTTCACCCCTCCACTTT.

V and J are TRBV4-1 and TRBJ1-2; a possible D gene is TRBD1 (5 bases). The CDR3 contains 14 residues. Germline CDR1 reads MGHRA; CDR2 reads YSYEKL. The germline V and J ends were trimmed by 0 bases and 5 bases, with 10 bases remaining between them. The CDR3 sequence is CASSQDMGGYGYTF. In nucleotides, the CDR3 is TGCGCCAGCAGCCAAGATATGGGGGGGTATGGCTACACCTTC.

The J gene is TRBJ1-1, the V gene TRBV7-8; D call uncertain. V lost 8 bases, J lost 0 bases, and 13 bases lay in between. The CDR3 is 14 residues long. Germline CDR1 and CDR2: SGHVS and FQNEAQ. The CDR3 sequence is CASADPYMNTEAFF. The CDR3 DNA is TGTGCCAGCGCTGATCCCTACATGAACACTGAAGCTTTCTTT.

This chain connects TRBV5-6 to TRBJ1-1, with D perhaps matching TRBD1 (5 bases). The CDR3 sequence is 15 residues long. Germline CDR1 reads SGHDT; CDR2 reads YYEEEE. Trimming removed 3 bases at V and 0 bases at J, with 12 bases between. The CDR3 DNA follows: TGTGCCAGCAGCTCGGGAGGGGAACTGAACACTGAAGCTTTCTTT. It codes for CASSSGGELNTEAFF. The full variable domain, completed using reference TRBV5-6 and TRBJ1-1, is DAGVTQSPTHLIKTRGQQVTLRCSPKSGHDTVSWYQQALGQGPQFIFQYYEEEERQRGNFPDRFSGHQFPNYSSELNVNALLLGDSALYLCASSSGGELNTEAFFGQGTRLTVV.

The chain combines TRBV5-6 with TRBJ2-7; TRBD1 might be the D (5 bases). This CDR3 comprises 13 residues. Germline CDR1 reads SGHDT; CDR2 reads YYEEEE. The V end was cut by 3 bases, the J end by 0 bases, with 7 bases between. CDR3 amino acids: CASSYRSSYEQYF. The CDR3 coding sequence is TGTGCCAGCAGCTACAGGAGCTCCTACGAGCAGTACTTC.

This chain uses TRBV15 with TRBJ2-1, with 10 bases identical to TRBD2. Germline V gene data show CDR1 as LNHNV and CDR2 as YYDKDF (reference sequence). The V gene end was trimmed by 3 bases and the J gene end by 7 bases; junction bases not matched to a gene: 12. This CDR3 is built from 17 residues. The DNA of the CDR3 is TGTGCCACCAGCAGGTTACCCCGAGCGGGGGGGCCTAATGAGCAGTTCTTC. Translation: CATSRLPRAGGPNEQFF.

In DNA, the CDR3 is TGTGCCAGCAGGGTGGTCAATGAGCAGTTCTTC. Translated, it gives CASRVVNEQFF. This chain links TRBV27 with TRBJ2-1; D not certain. The CDR3 length is 11 residues. CDR1 MNHEY and CDR2 SMNVEV come from the germline V gene (reference sequence). The V and J ends lost 6 bases and 6 bases respectively, with 6 bases between them.

The genes are TRBV2 and TRBJ1-2, with D uncertain. V was pared by 1 base and J by 4 bases, with 16 bases between. The CDR3 has 16 amino acids. Germline CDR1 reads SNHLY; CDR2 reads FYNNEI. The chain's CDR3 is CASSEVAGGFGYGYTF. The CDR3 DNA reads TGTGCCAGCAGTGAAGTCGCGGGAGGGTTTGGCTATGGCTACACCTTC.

V and J are TRBV13 and TRBJ2-3; either TRBD1 or TRBD2 may fit D (5 bases each). Germline CDR1 is PRHDT and CDR2 is FYEKMQ (reference sequence). The CDR3 has 14 residues. Trimming removed 7 bases at V and 0 bases at J, with 11 bases between. CDR3 in amino acids: CASNQGRSTDTQYF. Here the CDR3 DNA reads TGTGCCAGCAACCAGGGACGTAGCACAGATACGCAGTATTTT.

V usage is TRBV2 and J usage is TRBJ2-7, with 10 bases that match TRBD2. The CDR3 runs to 14 residues. The germline V gene has CDR1 SNHLY and CDR2 FYNNEI. The ends lost 8 bases at V and 5 bases at J; junction bases unmatched: 9. The DNA for the CDR3 is TGTGCCAGCCGACCTAGCGGGGGCCTCAACGAGCAGTACTTC. Its protein is CASRPSGGLNEQYF.